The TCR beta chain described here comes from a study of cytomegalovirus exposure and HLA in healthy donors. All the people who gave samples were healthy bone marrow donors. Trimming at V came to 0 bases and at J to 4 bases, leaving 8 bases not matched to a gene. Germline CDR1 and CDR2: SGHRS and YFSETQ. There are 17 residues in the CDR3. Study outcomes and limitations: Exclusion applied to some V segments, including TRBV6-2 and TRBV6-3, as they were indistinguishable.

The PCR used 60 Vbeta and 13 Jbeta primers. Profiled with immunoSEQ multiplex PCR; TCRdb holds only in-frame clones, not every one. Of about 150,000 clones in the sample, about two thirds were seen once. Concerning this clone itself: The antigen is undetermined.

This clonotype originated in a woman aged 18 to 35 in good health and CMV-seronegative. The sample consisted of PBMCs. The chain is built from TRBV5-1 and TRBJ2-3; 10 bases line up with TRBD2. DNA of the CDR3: TGCGCCAGCAGCTTGGTTCCTAGCGGGAGTGTACCAGATACGCAGTATTTT. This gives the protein CASSLVPSGSVPDTQYF. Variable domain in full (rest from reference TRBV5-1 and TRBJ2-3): KAGVTQTPRYLIKTRGQQVTLSCSPISGHRSVSWYQQTPGQGLQFLFEYFSETQRNKGNFPGRFSGRQFSNSRSEMNVSTLELGDSALYLCASSLVPSGSVPDTQYFGPGTRLTVL.